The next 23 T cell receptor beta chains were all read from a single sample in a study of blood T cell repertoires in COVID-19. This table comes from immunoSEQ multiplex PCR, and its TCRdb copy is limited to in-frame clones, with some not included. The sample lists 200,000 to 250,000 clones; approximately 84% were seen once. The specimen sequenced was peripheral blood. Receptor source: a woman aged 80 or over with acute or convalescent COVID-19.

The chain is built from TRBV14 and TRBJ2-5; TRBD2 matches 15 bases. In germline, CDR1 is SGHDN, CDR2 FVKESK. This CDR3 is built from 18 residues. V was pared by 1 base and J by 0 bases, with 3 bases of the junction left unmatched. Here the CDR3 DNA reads TGTGCCAGCAGCCAAGGAGGACTAGCGGGGGGGTACCAAGAGACCCAGTACTTC. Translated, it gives CASSQGGLAGGYQETQYF.

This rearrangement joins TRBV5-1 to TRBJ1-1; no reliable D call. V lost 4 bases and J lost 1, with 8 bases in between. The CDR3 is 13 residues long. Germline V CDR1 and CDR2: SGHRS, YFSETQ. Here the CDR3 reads CASSPTPNTEAFF. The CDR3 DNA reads TGCGCCAGCAGCCCAACTCCGAACACTGAAGCTTTCTTT.

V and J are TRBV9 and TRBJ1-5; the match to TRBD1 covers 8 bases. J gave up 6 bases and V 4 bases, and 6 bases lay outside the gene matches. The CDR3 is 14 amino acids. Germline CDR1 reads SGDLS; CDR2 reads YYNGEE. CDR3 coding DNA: TGTGCCAGCAGCACCCAGGGGGCGGGTCAGCCCCAGCATTTT. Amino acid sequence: CASSTQGAGQPQHF.

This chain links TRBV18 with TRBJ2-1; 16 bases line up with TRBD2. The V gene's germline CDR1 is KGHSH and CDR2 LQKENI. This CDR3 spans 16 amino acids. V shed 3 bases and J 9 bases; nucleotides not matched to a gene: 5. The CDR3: CASSPGTSGREGEQFF. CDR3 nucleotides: TGTGCCAGCTCACCTGGGACTAGCGGGAGGGAAGGTGAGCAGTTCTTC.

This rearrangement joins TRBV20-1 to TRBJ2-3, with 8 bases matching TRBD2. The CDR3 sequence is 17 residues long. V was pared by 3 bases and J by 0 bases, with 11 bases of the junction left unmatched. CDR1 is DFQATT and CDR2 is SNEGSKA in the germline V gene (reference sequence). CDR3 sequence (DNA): TGCAGTGCTAGTGGGATTTATAGCGGGGCAAGCACAGATACGCAGTATTTT. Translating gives CSASGIYSGASTDTQYF.

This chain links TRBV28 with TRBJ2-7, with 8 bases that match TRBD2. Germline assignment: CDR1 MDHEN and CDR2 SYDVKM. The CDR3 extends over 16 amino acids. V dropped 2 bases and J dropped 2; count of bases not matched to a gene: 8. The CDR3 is CASSLRPGGVAYEQYF. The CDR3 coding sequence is TGTGCCAGCAGTTTAAGGCCGGGGGGGGTGGCCTACGAGCAGTACTTC.

In DNA form, the CDR3 reads TGCGCCAGCAGCGCCGGAGGGACAGGCAATCAGCCCCAGCATTTT. Protein product: CASSAGGTGNQPQHF. The chain joins TRBV5-1 to TRBJ1-5; 7 bases line up with TRBD1. CDR3 size: 15 residues. Losses at the gene ends were 4 bases for V and 2 bases for J; bases not matched to a gene: 6. Germline CDR1 is SGHRS and CDR2 is YFSETQ.

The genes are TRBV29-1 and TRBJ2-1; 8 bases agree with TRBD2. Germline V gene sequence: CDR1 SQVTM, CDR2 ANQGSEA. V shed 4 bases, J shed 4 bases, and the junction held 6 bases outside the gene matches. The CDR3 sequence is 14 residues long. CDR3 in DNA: TGCAGCGTTGGGTCTAGCGGGCTTTACAATGAGCAGTTCTTC. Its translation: CSVGSSGLYNEQFF.

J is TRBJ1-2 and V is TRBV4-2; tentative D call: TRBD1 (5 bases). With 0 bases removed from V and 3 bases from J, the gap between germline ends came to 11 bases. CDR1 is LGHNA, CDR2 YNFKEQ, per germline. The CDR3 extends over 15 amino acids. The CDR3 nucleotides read TGTGCCAGCAGCCAAGATCCTTGGGGGGACTATGGCTACACCTTC. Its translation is CASSQDPWGDYGYTF.

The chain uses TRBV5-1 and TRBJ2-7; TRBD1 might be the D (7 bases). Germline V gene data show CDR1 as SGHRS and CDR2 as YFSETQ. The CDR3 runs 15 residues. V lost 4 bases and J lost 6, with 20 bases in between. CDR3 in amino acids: CASSGRTGPNSEQYF. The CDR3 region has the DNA TGCGCCAGCAGCGGGAGGACAGGACCTAACTCCGAGCAGTACTTC.

The DNA of the CDR3 is TGTGCCAGCAGCTCACAGAGCTACGAGCAGTACTTC. It codes for CASSSQSYEQYF. The chain uses TRBV6-6 and TRBJ2-7; no firm D call. CDR3 length: 12 residues. Germline-derived CDR1 and CDR2 are MNHNY and SVGAGI (reference sequence). V lost 6 bases and J 3 bases, leaving 9 bases between the germline ends.

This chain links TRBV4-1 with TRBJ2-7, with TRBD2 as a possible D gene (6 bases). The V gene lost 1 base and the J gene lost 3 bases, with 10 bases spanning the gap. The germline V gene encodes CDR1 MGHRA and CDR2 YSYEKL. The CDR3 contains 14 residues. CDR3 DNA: TGCGCCAGCAGCCAAGTTGTCGGGAGCTACGAGCAGTACTTC. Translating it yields CASSQVVGSYEQYF.

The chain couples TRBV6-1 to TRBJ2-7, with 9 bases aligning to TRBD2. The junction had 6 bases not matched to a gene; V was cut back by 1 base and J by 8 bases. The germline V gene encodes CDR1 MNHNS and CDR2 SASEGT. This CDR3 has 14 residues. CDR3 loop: CASSEGASGDQQYF. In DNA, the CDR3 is TGTGCCAGCAGTGAAGGGGCTAGCGGGGATCAGCAGTACTTC.

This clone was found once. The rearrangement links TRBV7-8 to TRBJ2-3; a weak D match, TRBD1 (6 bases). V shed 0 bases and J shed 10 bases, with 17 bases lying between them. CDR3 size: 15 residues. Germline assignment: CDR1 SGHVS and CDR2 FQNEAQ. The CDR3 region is CASSLAGRGAGSQYF. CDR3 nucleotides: TGTGCCAGCAGCTTAGCGGGCAGGGGAGCTGGGTCGCAGTATTTT. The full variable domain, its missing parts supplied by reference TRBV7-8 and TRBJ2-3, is GAGVSQSPRYKVAKRGQDVALRCDPISGHVSLFWYQQALGQGPEFLTYFQNEAQLDKSGLPSDRFFAERPEGSVSTLKIQRTQQEDSAVYLCASSLAGRGAGSQYFGPGTRLTVL.

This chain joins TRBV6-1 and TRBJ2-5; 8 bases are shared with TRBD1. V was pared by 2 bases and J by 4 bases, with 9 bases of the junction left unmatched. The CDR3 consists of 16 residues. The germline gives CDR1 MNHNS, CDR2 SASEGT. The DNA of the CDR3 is TGTGCCAGCAGTGAACAGGGGGGCAGGGGGCGAGAGACCCAGTACTTC. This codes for CASSEQGGRGRETQYF.

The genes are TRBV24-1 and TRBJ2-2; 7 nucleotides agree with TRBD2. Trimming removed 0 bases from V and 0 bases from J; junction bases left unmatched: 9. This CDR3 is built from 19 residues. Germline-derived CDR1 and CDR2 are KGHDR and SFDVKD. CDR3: CATSDLKRGRPANTGELFF. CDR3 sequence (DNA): TGTGCCACCAGTGATTTGAAGCGGGGCAGACCAGCGAACACCGGGGAGCTGTTTTTT.

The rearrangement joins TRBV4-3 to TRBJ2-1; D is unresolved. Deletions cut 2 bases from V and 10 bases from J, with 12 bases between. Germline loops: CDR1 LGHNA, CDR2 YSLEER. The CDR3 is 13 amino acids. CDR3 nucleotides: TGCGCCAGCAGCCAAAATCTCGGCAGGGAGCAGTTCTTC. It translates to CASSQNLGREQFF.

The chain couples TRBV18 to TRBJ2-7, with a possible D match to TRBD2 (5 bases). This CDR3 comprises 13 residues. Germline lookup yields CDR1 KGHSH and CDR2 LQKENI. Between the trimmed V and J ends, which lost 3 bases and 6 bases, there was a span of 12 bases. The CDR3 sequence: CASSPKLVSEQYF. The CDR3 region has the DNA TGTGCCAGCTCACCTAAACTAGTTTCCGAGCAGTACTTC. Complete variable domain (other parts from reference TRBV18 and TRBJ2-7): NAGVMQNPRHLVRRRGQEARLRCSPMKGHSHVYWYRQLPEEGLKFMVYLQKENIIDESGMPKERFSAEFPKEGPSILRIQQVVRGDSAAYFCASSPKLVSEQYFGPGTRLTVT.

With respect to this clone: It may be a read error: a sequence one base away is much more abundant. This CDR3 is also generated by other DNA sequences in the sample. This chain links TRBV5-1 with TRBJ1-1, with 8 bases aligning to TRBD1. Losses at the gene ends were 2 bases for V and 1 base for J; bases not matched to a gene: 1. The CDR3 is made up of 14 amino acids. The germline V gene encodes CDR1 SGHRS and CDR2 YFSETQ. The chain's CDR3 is CASSFGTGNTEAFF. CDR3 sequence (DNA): TGCGCCAGCAGCTTCGGGACAGGGAACACTGAAGCTTTCTTT.

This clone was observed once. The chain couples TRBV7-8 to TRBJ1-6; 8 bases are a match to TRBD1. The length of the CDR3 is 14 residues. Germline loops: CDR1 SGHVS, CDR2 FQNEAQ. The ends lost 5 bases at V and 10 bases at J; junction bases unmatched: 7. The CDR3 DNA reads TGTGCCAGCAGCGCAGGACAGGGTCTCTCACCCCTCCACTTT. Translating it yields CASSAGQGLSPLHF.

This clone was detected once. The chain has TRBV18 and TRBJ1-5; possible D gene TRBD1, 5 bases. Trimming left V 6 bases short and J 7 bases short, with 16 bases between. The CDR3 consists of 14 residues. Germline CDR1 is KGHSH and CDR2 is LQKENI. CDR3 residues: CASSATGERQPQHF. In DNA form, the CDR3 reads TGTGCCAGCTCGGCGACGGGGGAAAGGCAGCCCCAGCATTTT.

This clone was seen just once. The CDR3 nucleotides read TGTGCCATCAGTGAGTCCTTGTATATAGCGGGAGGGCAGGATACGCAGTATTTT. It yields the protein CAISESLYIAGGQDTQYF. The J gene is TRBJ2-3, the V gene TRBV10-3; 11 bases agree with TRBD2. The CDR3 runs to 18 residues. V shed 0 bases and J 6 bases; nucleotides not matched to a gene: 11. Germline assignment: CDR1 ENHRY and CDR2 SYGVKD.

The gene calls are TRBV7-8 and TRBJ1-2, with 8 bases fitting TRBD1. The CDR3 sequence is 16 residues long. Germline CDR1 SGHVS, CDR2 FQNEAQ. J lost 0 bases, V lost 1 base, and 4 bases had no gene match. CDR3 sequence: CASSLGGQGANYGYTF. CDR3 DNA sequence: TGTGCCAGCAGCTTAGGTGGACAGGGAGCTAACTATGGCTACACCTTC.